Shown below are 30 T cell receptor beta chains from a single sample sequenced in a study of T cell responses to AZD1222 COVID-19 vaccine (dated by TCRdb to the early 2020s). The time point label, read with the paper, signifies: baseline before first vaccination. Libraries were constructed by the immunoSEQ multiplex PCR assay. The table comes from immuneACCESS by way of TCRdb, which keeps in-frame sequences with V and J called. Part of the clones is missing from these tables; in studies checked, under half for an unresolved V gene and the rest for unknown reasons. This sample comprises around 63,000 clones, approximately 85% of them detected only once. Around 20% of the sample lies in the top ten. Specimen: peripheral blood, collected on day 0 of AZD1222 vaccination. The receptors stem from an adult in good health.

The chain combines TRBV6-1 with TRBJ2-2, with D unresolved. The CDR3 length is 13 residues. Per germline, CDR1 MNHNS and CDR2 SASEGT. Trimming removed 0 bases from V and 5 bases from J, with 4 bases in between. DNA for the CDR3: TGTGCCAGCAGTGAAGCATCTACCGGGGAGCTGTTTTTT. Translation: CASSEASTGELFF.

Here the CDR3 DNA reads TGTGCCAGTTGGGGACAGGCCAATGAGCAGTTCTTC. Translated: CASWGQANEQFF. This chain joins TRBV19 and TRBJ2-1; 8 bases match TRBD1. The CDR3 totals 12 residues. Germline-derived CDR1 and CDR2 are LNHDA and SQIVND (reference sequence). V shed 8 bases and J 6 bases; nucleotides not matched to a gene: 3.

The J gene is TRBJ1-2, the V gene TRBV12-3 or TRBV12-4, with no clear D. V dropped 2 bases and J dropped 8 bases, with 6 bases sitting between them. This CDR3 is 11 amino acids long. This chain's CDR3 is CASSLKRGYTF. DNA for the CDR3: TGTGCCAGCAGTTTAAAAAGAGGCTACACCTTC.

The chain uses TRBV28 and TRBJ2-1; 9 bases are a match to TRBD1. CDR1 MDHEN and CDR2 SYDVKM come from the germline V gene. The CDR3 runs 17 residues. The V gene end was trimmed by 3 bases and the J gene end by 2 bases; junction bases not matched to a gene: 8. Written as DNA, the CDR3 is TGTGCCAGCAGTTTCCTTAATACAGGGGGCGCCTACAATGAGCAGTTCTTC. It translates to CASSFLNTGGAYNEQFF. Drawing the rest from reference TRBV28 and TRBJ2-1, the complete variable domain is DVKVTQSSRYLVKRTGEKVFLECVQDMDHENMFWYRQDPGLGLRLIYFSYDVKMKEKGDIPEGYSVSREKKERFSLILESASTNQTSMYLCASSFLNTGGAYNEQFFGPGTRLTVL.

CDR3 coding DNA: TGTGCCAGCAGTTCGGTCTACGAGCAGTACTTC. It codes for CASSSVYEQYF. The chain carries TRBV27 and TRBJ2-7, with D unresolved. The CDR3 extends over 11 amino acids. V was pared by 4 bases and J by 3 bases, with 4 bases between. Germline CDR1 and CDR2: MNHEY and SMNVEV (reference sequence).

The rearrangement links TRBV27 to TRBJ1-1; D is possibly TRBD1 (5 bases). CDR1 is MNHEY and CDR2 is SMNVEV in the germline V gene (reference sequence). This CDR3 has 14 residues. V lost 7 bases, J lost 3 bases, and 15 bases lay in between. CDR3 bases: TGTGCCAGCACAAAGTGGGGCGTGGACACTGAAGCTTTCTTT. This gives the protein CASTKWGVDTEAFF.

The chain employs TRBV15 and TRBJ2-1; unclear D gene. The V gene lost 0 bases and the J gene lost 7 bases, with 16 bases spanning the gap. CDR3 length: 16 residues. Germline V lookup: CDR1 LNHNV, CDR2 YYDKDF (reference sequence). CDR3 bases: TGTGCCACCAGCAGAGATCTATCTTTGGCGCTAAATGAGCAGTTCTTC. Translated: CATSRDLSLALNEQFF.

The chain joins TRBV19 to TRBJ1-5; no reliable D call. The CDR3 loop spans 13 amino acids. V was shortened by 5 bases and J by 7 bases, with 12 bases between the two germline ends. In germline, CDR1 is LNHDA, CDR2 SQIVND (reference sequence). The CDR3 reads CASSPVTGQPQHF. Written as DNA, the CDR3 is TGTGCCAGTAGTCCGGTGACGGGGCAGCCCCAGCATTTT.

V and J are TRBV28 and TRBJ1-1, with D perhaps TRBD1 (5 bases). From germline, CDR1 is MDHEN and CDR2 SYDVKM. Deletions cut 5 bases from V and 1 base from J, with 8 bases between. The CDR3 spans 13 residues. The CDR3 bases are TGTGCCAGCAGTCCAACAGGGAACACTGAAGCTTTCTTT. Amino acid sequence: CASSPTGNTEAFF.

This rearrangement joins TRBV7-9 to TRBJ1-1; D gene ambiguous. The germline gives CDR1 SEHNR, CDR2 FQNEAQ (reference sequence). This CDR3 comprises 13 residues. Trimming took 5 bases from V and 5 from J, leaving 12 bases between them. CDR3 in amino acids: CASSPLGWTEAFF. CDR3 coding DNA: TGTGCCAGCAGCCCCTTAGGATGGACTGAAGCTTTCTTT.

This clone was counted only a few times. This chain links TRBV5-4 with TRBJ2-5; perhaps D is TRBD1 or TRBD2 (5 bases each). This CDR3 comprises 15 residues. Germline V gives CDR1 SGHNT, CDR2 YYREEE (reference sequence). With 4 bases removed from V and 5 bases from J, the gap between germline ends came to 18 bases. CDR3 residues: CASSPRGSAGETQYF. DNA of the CDR3: TGTGCCAGCAGCCCCCGGGGCTCGGCAGGCGAGACCCAGTACTTC.

The chain combines TRBV3-1 (or the pseudogene TRBV3-2) with TRBJ1-1, with D unclear. CDR1 is LGHDT and CDR2 is YNNKEL in the germline V gene (reference sequence). V was clipped by 4 bases and J by 3 bases, with 12 bases between them. This CDR3 comprises 14 residues. The CDR3 nucleotides read TGTGCCAGCAGCCTCAGACTAAAGGACACTGAAGCTTTCTTT. It translates to CASSLRLKDTEAFF.

The chain couples TRBV9 to TRBJ1-2; D possibly corresponds to TRBD1 (6 bases). Trimming left V 0 bases short and J 8 bases short, with 17 bases between. The CDR3 sequence is 15 residues long. CDR1 is SGDLS and CDR2 is YYNGEE in the germline V gene. CDR3 region: CASSVAGHSQKGYTF. CDR3 nucleotides: TGTGCCAGCAGCGTAGCGGGACACTCCCAGAAGGGCTACACCTTC. Full variable domain (rest looked up from reference TRBV9 and TRBJ1-2): DSGVTQTPKHLITATGQRVTLRCSPRSGDLSVYWYQQSLDQGLQFLIQYYNGEERAKGNILERFSAQQFPDLHSELNLSSLELGDSALYFCASSVAGHSQKGYTFGSGTRLTVV.

This chain connects TRBV19 to TRBJ1-6; maybe TRBD1 (5 bases). Germline V lookup: CDR1 LNHDA, CDR2 SQIVND (reference sequence). CDR3 size: 16 residues. Between the trimmed V and J ends, which lost 7 bases and 7 bases, there was a span of 20 bases. Written as DNA, the CDR3 is TGTGCCAGTACCCTTACAGGAGCCGGCTTAAATTCACCCCTCCACTTT. This codes for CASTLTGAGLNSPLHF.

The chain employs TRBV5-6 and TRBJ2-7; 8 bases are a match to TRBD1. Germline V lookup: CDR1 SGHDT, CDR2 YYEEEE. Trimming cost V 2 bases and J 4 bases; bases outside gene matches: 5. The CDR3 loop spans 14 amino acids. CDR3 loop: CASSFRGLYYEQYF. DNA for the CDR3: TGTGCCAGCAGCTTCAGGGGGCTGTATTACGAGCAGTACTTC. The variable domain in full, with the rest retrieved from reference TRBV5-6 and TRBJ2-7, is DAGVTQSPTHLIKTRGQQVTLRCSPKSGHDTVSWYQQALGQGPQFIFQYYEEEERQRGNFPDRFSGHQFPNYSSELNVNALLLGDSALYLCASSFRGLYYEQYFGPGTRLTVT.

The chain combines TRBV6-5 with TRBJ2-3, with 11 bases lining up with TRBD1. J gave up 5 bases and V 0 bases, and 1 base lay outside the gene matches. Germline V gene sequence: CDR1 MNHEY, CDR2 SVGAGI. The CDR3 is made up of 15 amino acids. The CDR3 loop is CASSYSGQGEDTQYF. Written as DNA, the CDR3 is TGTGCCAGCAGTTACTCGGGACAGGGGGAAGATACGCAGTATTTT.

Here the CDR3 reads CASSYRKTGVAGELFF. DNA for the CDR3: TGTGCCAGCAGTTACCGAAAGACAGGGGTTGCCGGGGAGCTGTTTTTT. The chain has TRBV6-5 and TRBJ2-2, with 8 nucleotides matching TRBD1. V lost 2 bases, J lost 6 bases, and 8 bases stayed unmatched. CDR3 size: 16 residues. Germline CDR1 reads MNHEY; CDR2 reads SVGAGI.

The chain joins TRBV6-5 to TRBJ2-3; D ambiguous. Between the trimmed V and J ends, which lost 7 bases and 3 bases, there was a span of 14 bases. From germline, CDR1 is MNHEY and CDR2 SVGAGI. The CDR3 spans 14 residues. The CDR3 spells CASMSGVVTDTQYF. CDR3 in DNA: TGTGCCAGCATGTCAGGTGTGGTGACAGATACGCAGTATTTT.

The genes are TRBV14 and TRBJ2-2; D is unclear. The germline gives CDR1 SGHDN, CDR2 FVKESK. The V end lost 1 base, the J end lost 3 bases, and 6 bases lay between the germline ends. The CDR3 is 14 residues long. The CDR3 here is CASSQVQYTGELFF. The CDR3 DNA reads TGTGCCAGCAGCCAAGTACAGTACACCGGGGAGCTGTTTTTT.

This clone occurred a few times. The V and J genes are TRBV6-5 and TRBJ1-2; 9 nucleotides agree with TRBD1. In germline, CDR1 is MNHEY, CDR2 SVGAGI. The CDR3 covers 15 residues. J lost 2 bases, V lost 7 bases, and 8 bases had no gene match. CDR3 sequence (DNA): TGTGCCAGCACAGTACCGGGACAGGGAAACTATGGCTACACCTTC. Amino acids: CASTVPGQGNYGYTF.

The chain uses TRBV6-1 and TRBJ1-6; 9 positions match TRBD1. Germline V gives CDR1 MNHNS, CDR2 SASEGT. The CDR3 sequence is 20 residues long. V lost 0 bases, J lost 6 bases, and 15 bases stayed unmatched. The CDR3 sequence is CASSEAVTGGFRLINSPLHF. In nucleotides, the CDR3 is TGTGCCAGCAGTGAAGCGGTCACAGGGGGCTTCCGTCTTATTAATTCACCCCTCCACTTT.

Regarding this clone: The sample contains more than one DNA sequence encoding this CDR3. The V gene is TRBV5-1, the J gene TRBJ1-5; D possibly corresponds to TRBD1 (5 bases). This CDR3 is built from 15 residues. Per the germline V gene, CDR1 is SGHRS and CDR2 is YFSETQ. Trimming pared 0 bases from V and 1 base from J, leaving 8 bases between. CDR3 loop: CASSLAGTSNQPQHF. The CDR3 nucleotides are TGCGCCAGCAGCTTGGCCGGGACGAGCAATCAGCCCCAGCATTTT.

The rearrangement joins TRBV13 to TRBJ1-3; D gene uncertain. Per the germline V gene, CDR1 is PRHDT and CDR2 is FYEKMQ (reference sequence). This CDR3 is 15 amino acids long. Between the trimmed V and J ends, which lost 5 bases and 0 bases, there was a span of 11 bases. In DNA form, the CDR3 reads TGTGCCAGCAGCCTAAATGGGGTCTCTGGAAACACCATATATTTT. This encodes CASSLNGVSGNTIYF.

The J gene is TRBJ1-3, the V gene TRBV30, with D possibly TRBD1 on 6 matching bases. Trimming stripped 6 bases from V and 2 bases from J, with 14 bases between. The V gene's germline CDR1 is GTSNPN and CDR2 SVGIG (reference sequence). This CDR3 has 14 amino acids. The CDR3 sequence: CACRPRGAGNTIYF. The CDR3 DNA reads as TGTGCCTGCCGCCCCAGGGGAGCTGGAAACACCATATATTTT. The full variable domain, its missing parts supplied by reference TRBV30 and TRBJ1-3, is SQTIHQWPATLVQPVGSPLSLECTVEGTSNPNLYWYRQAAGRGLQLLFYSVGIGQISSEVPQNLSASRPQDRQFILSSKKLLLSDSGFYLCACRPRGAGNTIYFGEGSWLTVV.

The chain uses TRBV7-9 and TRBJ1-2; the D is unclear. Germline V gene sequence: CDR1 SEHNR, CDR2 FQNEAQ (reference sequence). Trimming pared 3 bases from V and 8 bases from J, leaving 10 bases between. The CDR3 is 12 residues long. Here the CDR3 DNA reads TGTGCCAGCAGCTTTGAGGAGCTGGGCTACACCTTC. Protein: CASSFEELGYTF.

This chain connects TRBV5-1 to TRBJ2-3; perhaps TRBD1 as D (6 bases). The germline V and J ends were trimmed by 4 bases and 4 bases, with 19 bases remaining between them. This CDR3 is built from 16 residues. CDR1 is SGHRS, CDR2 YFSETQ, per germline. The CDR3 loop is CASSQRTASRADTQYF. The CDR3 DNA is TGCGCCAGCAGCCAAAGGACAGCAAGCCGGGCAGATACGCAGTATTTT. The full variable domain, its missing parts supplied by reference TRBV5-1 and TRBJ2-3, is KAGVTQTPRYLIKTRGQQVTLSCSPISGHRSVSWYQQTPGQGLQFLFEYFSETQRNKGNFPGRFSGRQFSNSRSEMNVSTLELGDSALYLCASSQRTASRADTQYFGPGTRLTVL.

J is TRBJ1-1 and V is TRBV28; D is undetermined. Deletions cut 5 bases from V and 3 bases from J, with 16 bases between. CDR1 is MDHEN, CDR2 SYDVKM, per germline. The length of the CDR3 is 15 residues. In DNA, the CDR3 is TGTGCCAGCAGTCCTTGGGCCGCGAGGCACACTGAAGCTTTCTTT. Protein sequence: CASSPWAARHTEAFF. Looking up the rest from reference TRBV28 and TRBJ1-1 gives the full variable domain: DVKVTQSSRYLVKRTGEKVFLECVQDMDHENMFWYRQDPGLGLRLIYFSYDVKMKEKGDIPEGYSVSREKKERFSLILESASTNQTSMYLCASSPWAARHTEAFFGQGTRLTVV.

V is TRBV4-1 and J is TRBJ1-4, with D possibly matching TRBD1 (6 bases). The germline V and J ends were trimmed by 4 bases and 0 bases, with 9 bases remaining between them. Per the germline V gene, CDR1 is MGHRA and CDR2 is YSYEKL. The CDR3 sequence is 15 residues long. The CDR3 protein is CASSPGQPTNEKLFF. The CDR3 bases are TGCGCCAGCAGCCCAGGACAGCCAACTAATGAAAAACTGTTTTTT.

The chain employs TRBV3-1 (or the pseudogene TRBV3-2) and TRBJ2-3; possibly TRBD1 or TRBD2 for D (5 bases each). The V end lost 4 bases, the J end lost 5 bases, and 16 bases lay between the germline ends. CDR1 is LGHDT, CDR2 YNNKEL, per germline (reference sequence). The CDR3 covers 15 residues. Here the CDR3 DNA reads TGTGCCAGCAGCCCTGGACTTCTTAGGGGAGATACGCAGTATTTT. This codes for CASSPGLLRGDTQYF.

The chain is built from TRBV5-1 and TRBJ1-6; TRBD1 might be the D (5 bases). Trimming took 4 bases from V and 0 from J, leaving 8 bases between them. CDR3 length: 15 amino acids. CDR1 and CDR2 (germline): SGHRS, YFSETQ. CDR3 bases: TGCGCCAGCAGCGCAGGGAGCTCCTATAATTCACCCCTCCACTTT. Its protein product is CASSAGSSYNSPLHF.